This T cell receptor beta chain was recorded in a study of T cell responses to AZD1222 COVID-19 vaccine. Overall study results and limits: Spike was spanned by vaccine-associated CD4 TCRs, which were dominant at 160-218 and 743-854. After the peak T cell response, and only then, were repertoires sampled. Unmutated variant regions reportedly attract nearly half of all spike-specific TCRs.

To note about this clone: Its target is not known.

The method was immunoSEQ multiplex PCR; TCRdb's version includes in-frame clones alone and lacks a portion of them. The sample has 150,000 to 200,000 clones, about nine tenths seen once; the top ten hold less than 3%. The sequencing used peripheral blood, collected on day 0 of AZD1222 vaccination. This clonotype originated in an adult in good health.

The CDR3 DNA is TGCAGCGGCGGCGGCGGCTATGGCTACACCTTC. Translation gives CSGGGGYGYTF. The chain combines TRBV29-1 with TRBJ1-2; D not certain. Germline-derived CDR1 and CDR2 are SQVTM and ANQGSEA. Trimming removed 7 bases at V and 4 bases at J, with 10 bases between. The CDR3 sequence is 11 residues long.